Below, one T cell receptor beta chain is given with its context. This entry comes from a study of blood T cell repertoires in COVID-19. Study information: The United States, Italy and Spain were the sources of the acute and convalescent COVID-19 samples.

As processed by the authors: How many nucleated cells were present was estimated from reference gene primer amplification. Repertoires were generated with immunoSEQ multiplex PCR, while TCRdb's copy carries only in-frame clones and drops some. From that table come the V and J calls and clone size; the DNA was used to work out D and trimming. The sample lists under 110,000 clones, around 80% occurring once. V shed 6 bases, J shed 3 bases, and the junction held 4 bases outside the gene matches. CDR3 length equals 13 residues. V gene TRBV12-3 or TRBV12-4 combines with J gene TRBJ1-2; 7 bases agree with TRBD1. This clonotype originated in a man aged 80 or over with COVID-19, enrolled during active disease. Sequencing was done on a sample of peripheral blood. The CDR3 nucleotides read TGTGCCAGCAGCCCAGGACAGGACTATGGCTACACCTTC. Translation gives CASSPGQDYGYTF.